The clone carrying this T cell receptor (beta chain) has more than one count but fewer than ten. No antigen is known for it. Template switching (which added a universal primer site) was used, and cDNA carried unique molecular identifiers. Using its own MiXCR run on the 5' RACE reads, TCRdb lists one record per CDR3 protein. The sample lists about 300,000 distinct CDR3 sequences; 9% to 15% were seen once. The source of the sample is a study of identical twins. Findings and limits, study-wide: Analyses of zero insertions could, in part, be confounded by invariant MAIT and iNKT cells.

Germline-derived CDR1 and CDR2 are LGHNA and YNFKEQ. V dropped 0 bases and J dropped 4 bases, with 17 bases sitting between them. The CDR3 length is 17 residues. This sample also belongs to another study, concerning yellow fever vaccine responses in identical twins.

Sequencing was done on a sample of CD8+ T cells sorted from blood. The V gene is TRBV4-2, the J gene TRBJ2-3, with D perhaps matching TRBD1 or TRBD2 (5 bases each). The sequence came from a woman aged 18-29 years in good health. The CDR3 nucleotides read TGTGCCAGCAGCCAAGAGGGCGACAGTGGGGGTGCAGATACGCAGTATTTT. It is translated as CASSQEGDSGGADTQYF.